This T cell receptor beta chain came from a study of T cell clonality in common variable immunodeficiency. Study-wide results and caveats: In common variable immunodeficiency, TCR beta chains reportedly carried fewer deletions and N-nucleotide insertions. Links between repertoire features and CVID complications were heterogeneity-limited. Fewer TCRbeta clones were shared among CVID subjects than controls. CVID subjects showed higher TCRbeta clonality than healthy controls.

Profiling relied on immunoSEQ multiplex PCR, and the TCRdb table lists in-frame clones only, not all of them. The sample presents 35,000 to 55,000 clones, none singletons. From germline, CDR1 is SGHTA and CDR2 FQGTGA. Trimming removed 0 bases at V and 4 bases at J, with 18 bases between. The CDR3 loop spans 17 amino acids. This clone was seen ten or more times. Its target is not known. From the germline J gene comes the end of the CDR3, since the read stops 3 residues before it. The chain links TRBV7-3 to TRBJ1-2; TRBD1 is a possible D gene (6 bases). Sequencing used peripheral blood mononuclear cells. The TCR comes from a person between 18 and 75 years old in good health. CDR3 DNA (partial): TGTGCCAGCAGCTTAACTTCGGGGCAGGGGAGGAGCTATGGC. Its translation: CASSLTSGQGRSYG. The complete CDR3 reads CASSLTSGQGRSYGYTF.